Listed below are T cell receptor beta chains from one sample, sequenced in a study of a mutant IDH1 vaccine in newly diagnosed glioma. Here immunoSEQ multiplex PCR was the method, and the copy in TCRdb shows in-frame clones only, minus some. Here the sample spans tens of thousands of clones, around 84% being singletons. The antigens of these receptors remain unknown. The material sequenced was PBMCs, taken from a glioma patient whose treatment included an IDH1 peptide vaccine. These receptors came from a woman younger than 35 with glioma. Each CDR3 is given with its conserved first and last residue. D genes are given only for firm matches.

NA	TRBV6-5	TRBJ2-7	CASSYGWTEPRKQYF	TGTGCCAGCAGTTACGGATGGACGGAACCGAGGAAGCAGTACTTC
NA	TRBV7-9	TRBJ2-1	CATESTDYNEQFF	TGTGCCACCGAATCGACAGACTACAATGAGCAGTTCTTC
NA	TRBV27	TRBJ2-7	CASSLSATYEQYF	TGTGCCAGCAGTTTATCGGCCACCTACGAGCAGTACTTC
TRBD2	TRBV10-3	TRBJ2-7	CAINEGTSGSTYEQYF	TGTGCCATCAACGAAGGGACTAGCGGGAGTACCTACGAGCAGTACTTC
NA	TRBV10-3	TRBJ1-1	CAIRNSGQLNTEAFF	TGTGCCATCAGAAACTCTGGACAGTTGAACACTGAAGCTTTCTTT
TRBD1	TRBV5-1	TRBJ2-7	CASSSGQDFSYEQYF	TGCGCCAGCAGCTCGGGACAGGACTTCTCCTACGAGCAGTACTTC
NA	TRBV9	TRBJ1-2	CASSVGAGRAYGYTF	TGTGCCAGCAGCGTAGGGGCCGGCAGGGCCTATGGCTACACCTTC
NA	TRBV18	TRBJ1-6	CASSPLPEGSYNSPLHF	TGTGCCAGCTCACCATTACCCGAGGGCTCCTATAATTCACCCCTCCACTTT
NA	TRBV5-1	TRBJ1-2	CASSLDGAPDYGYTF	TGCGCCAGCAGCTTGGACGGAGCACCTGACTATGGCTACACCTTC
NA	TRBV9	TRBJ2-1	CASSVGNNEQFF	TGTGCCAGCAGCGTAGGGAACAATGAGCAGTTCTTC